Below are 9 T cell receptor beta chains sequenced from a single sample in a study of cytomegalovirus exposure and HLA in healthy donors. PCR primers comprised 60 Vbeta and 13 Jbeta primers. Profiling relied on immunoSEQ multiplex PCR, and the TCRdb table lists in-frame clones only, not all of them. The top ten clones hold approximately 31% of a sample with more than 100,000 clones, approximately 76% of them seen once. Sequenced sample: PBMCs. Receptors originate from a man aged 60 to 69 in good health and CMV-seropositive.

The J gene is TRBJ1-1, the V gene TRBV5-1; 8 nucleotides agree with TRBD1. The germline CDR1 and CDR2 sequences are SGHRS and YFSETQ. The CDR3 consists of 15 residues. J was trimmed by 4 bases and V by 4 bases; bases with no gene match: 9. The CDR3 DNA reads as TGCGCCAGCAGCCATACAGGGGGACGGACCACTGAAGCTTTCTTT. This codes for CASSHTGGRTTEAFF.

V is TRBV30 and J is TRBJ2-3; 10 positions agree with TRBD2. CDR3 size: 19 residues. The germline V gene encodes CDR1 GTSNPN and CDR2 SVGIG (reference sequence). The V segment lost 0 bases and the J segment 2 bases; nucleotides outside the gene matches: 14. In nucleotides, the CDR3 is TGTGCCTGGAGTGTACTGTTAGGAATGCTAGCGGGGGACACAGATACGCAGTATTTT. Encoded protein: CAWSVLLGMLAGDTDTQYF.

The chain uses TRBV11-3 and TRBJ1-5; D might be TRBD1 (5 bases). The CDR3 spans 17 residues. Deletions cut 4 bases from V and 6 bases from J, with 22 bases between. Germline V gene data show CDR1 as SGHNT and CDR2 as YENEEA. The CDR3 DNA reads as TGTGCCAGCAGCTACATGGGTGGTCGTGTGGGGCTTCAGCCCCAGCATTTT. Amino acid sequence: CASSYMGGRVGLQPQHF. Based on the CDR3 plus reference TRBV11-3 and TRBJ1-5, the full variable domain is EAGVVQSPRYKIIEKKQPVAFWCNPISGHNTLYWYLQNLGQGPELLIRYENEEAVDDSQLPKDRFSAERLKGVDSTLKIQPAELGDSAVYLCASSYMGGRVGLQPQHFGDGTRLSIL.

The chain is built from TRBV27 and TRBJ2-7, with 8 positions matching TRBD1. Germline loops: CDR1 MNHEY, CDR2 SMNVEV (reference sequence). The CDR3 is 15 residues long. V shed 5 bases, J shed 0 bases, and the junction held 6 bases outside the gene matches. Here the CDR3 reads CASSTRTGSSYEQYF. CDR3 coding DNA: TGTGCCAGCAGTACACGGACAGGGAGCTCCTACGAGCAGTACTTC.

This clone appeared a few times. J is TRBJ1-2 and V is TRBV2; TRBD1 matches at 7 bases. CDR1 SNHLY and CDR2 FYNNEI come from the germline V gene. Trimming took 1 base from V and 5 from J; bases not matched to a gene: 13. This CDR3 contains 17 residues. CDR3 DNA sequence: TGTGCCAGCAGTGAAGGGATAGGGACAGTGGGCAGATATGGCTACACCTTC. Amino acids: CASSEGIGTVGRYGYTF.

This clone has more than one count but fewer than ten. The CDR3 reads CASTYAGQGGTEAFF. The CDR3 coding sequence is TGTGCCAGTACCTACGCGGGACAGGGGGGCACTGAAGCTTTCTTT. J is TRBJ1-1 and V is TRBV19; 11 positions agree with TRBD1. Trimming took 7 bases from V and 4 from J; bases not matched to a gene: 8. Germline V gene lookup returns CDR1 LNHDA and CDR2 SQIVND (reference sequence). CDR3 size: 15 residues.

The V call is TRBV28, the J call TRBJ2-6, with a weak D call TRBD2 (6 bases). V lost 8 bases to trimming and J lost 0 bases, with 14 bases between them. Looked up from germline, CDR1 is MDHEN and CDR2 is SYDVKM. The CDR3 is 16 amino acids. CDR3 nucleotide sequence: TGTGCCAGCGGAGGGTCGGACAACTCTGGGGCCAACGTCCTGACTTTC. It codes for CASGGSDNSGANVLTF.

This clone showed up just once. The rearrangement links TRBV2 to TRBJ2-5; the D is unclear. In germline, CDR1 is SNHLY, CDR2 FYNNEI. V was pared by 3 bases and J by 2 bases, with 7 bases between. There are 13 residues in the CDR3. This CDR3 is CASSEAGQETQYF. DNA of the CDR3: TGTGCCAGCAGTGAGGCTGGTCAAGAGACCCAGTACTTC.

This rearrangement joins TRBV19 to TRBJ1-2; TRBD1 matches at 7 bases. Germline V lookup: CDR1 LNHDA, CDR2 SQIVND (reference sequence). V trimming: 6 bases; J trimming: 3 bases; junction bases outside the gene matches: 4. The CDR3 has 13 amino acids. CDR3 residues: CASSRQGDYGYTF. CDR3 nucleotides: TGTGCCAGTAGCCGACAGGGTGACTATGGCTACACCTTC.